What follows are 14 T cell receptor beta chains derived from one specimen sequenced in a study of T cells in tuberculosis. Profiling relied on immunoSEQ multiplex PCR, and the TCRdb table lists in-frame clones only, not all of them. The sample has roughly 35,000 clones, 92% seen once; the top ten hold around 7%. Time point described: new active TB diagnosis, blood taken before or within 7 days of starting treatment. This specimen consisted of PBMCs, obtained at tuberculosis diagnosis. The receptors derive from an adult with tuberculosis. Some clones in this sample may be carry-over from other donors' samples.

The CDR3 region is CASSLHGETGASEQYF. The CDR3 bases are TGCGCCAGCAGCCTCCACGGGGAGACAGGGGCGTCCGAGCAGTACTTC. This chain joins TRBV4-1 and TRBJ2-7; 8 positions match TRBD1. The CDR3 covers 16 residues. Trimming cost V 4 bases and J 6 bases; bases outside gene matches: 14. CDR1 is MGHRA, CDR2 YSYEKL, per germline.

The chain couples TRBV19 to TRBJ1-6, with D perhaps matching TRBD1 (5 bases). Germline lookup yields CDR1 LNHDA and CDR2 SQIVND (reference sequence). The V end lost 3 bases, the J end lost 5 bases, and 8 bases lay between the germline ends. The CDR3 is 14 residues long. The CDR3 spells CASSMGQNNSPLHF. As DNA, the CDR3 is TGTGCCAGTAGTATGGGGCAGAATAATTCACCCCTCCACTTT.

This chain uses TRBV7-2 with TRBJ1-1; no firm D call. CDR1 and CDR2 from the germline V gene are SGHTA and FQGNSA. The V end lost 1 base, the J end lost 5 bases, and 5 bases lay between the germline ends. CDR3 size: 12 residues. CDR3 protein: CASSLVRTEAFF. As DNA, the CDR3 is TGTGCCAGCAGCTTAGTTAGAACTGAAGCTTTCTTT.

V usage is TRBV10-3 and J usage is TRBJ2-7; 7 positions agree with TRBD1. V was clipped by 8 bases and J by 0 bases; unmatched bases: 7. The CDR3 is 14 amino acids. Germline V lookup: CDR1 ENHRY, CDR2 SYGVKD. Here the CDR3 reads CAIEDRDVSYEQYF. CDR3 DNA: TGTGCCATCGAAGACAGGGACGTCTCCTACGAGCAGTACTTC.

The V and J genes are TRBV5-6 and TRBJ1-2; D remains ambiguous. V was pared by 2 bases and J by 6 bases, with 14 bases between. The CDR3 has 14 residues. Germline-derived CDR1 and CDR2 are SGHDT and YYEEEE. The DNA of the CDR3 is TGTGCCAGCAGCTTCTATTCGAGGTCGGATGGCTACACCTTC. This encodes CASSFYSRSDGYTF.

This clone was seen once. The gene calls are TRBV4-1 and TRBJ2-1; D ambiguous. The V gene lost 0 bases and the J gene lost 7 bases, with 7 bases spanning the gap. The V gene's germline CDR1 is MGHRA and CDR2 YSYEKL. This CDR3 contains 13 residues. In DNA form, the CDR3 reads TGCGCCAGCAGCCAAGATGTAGTAAATGAGCAGTTCTTC. It translates to CASSQDVVNEQFF.

The CDR3 is CASSDNSYEQYF. Here the CDR3 DNA reads TGTGCCAGCAGTGACAACTCCTACGAGCAGTACTTC. The rearrangement links TRBV6-1 to TRBJ2-7; unclear D gene. Germline V gives CDR1 MNHNS, CDR2 SASEGT. V shed 3 bases and J shed 0 bases, with 3 bases lying between them. CDR3 length equals 12 residues.

The V call is TRBV21-1, the J call TRBJ2-7; the D call in the table, TRBD1, was not verified against the DNA. TRBV21-1 is a known pseudogene. The CDR3 sequence is 16 residues long. CDR3: CASSQMLQRGLNEQYF. The CDR3, as DNA: TGTGCCAGCAGCCAGATGCTCCAGAGGGGGCTGAACGAGCAGTACTTC.

This chain links TRBV5-5 with TRBJ1-1; TRBD1 agrees at 10 bases. V was pared by 0 bases and J by 5 bases, with 1 base of the junction left unmatched. Per germline, CDR1 SGHKS and CDR2 YYEKEE (reference sequence). The CDR3 is 14 amino acids. CDR3 DNA sequence: TGTGCCAGCAGCTTGGGACAGGGGGCTACTGAAGCTTTCTTT. The encoded protein is CASSLGQGATEAFF.

The V call is TRBV7-2, the J call TRBJ1-2; possibly TRBD1 for D (6 bases). Trimming pared 7 bases from V and 7 bases from J, leaving 19 bases between. The CDR3 has 14 amino acids. Per the germline V gene, CDR1 is SGHTA and CDR2 is FQGNSA. CDR3: CASTSTGLDRGYTF. In DNA form, the CDR3 reads TGTGCCAGCACGAGCACAGGGTTGGATCGTGGCTACACCTTC.

The chain has TRBV27 and TRBJ1-6; a possible D gene is TRBD1 (6 bases). The CDR3 spans 13 residues. V dropped 5 bases and J dropped 7 bases, with 9 bases sitting between them. Per the germline V gene, CDR1 is MNHEY and CDR2 is SMNVEV (reference sequence). In nucleotides, the CDR3 is TGTGCCAGCAGTGCTACAGGGAATTCACCCCTCCACTTT. Translation gives CASSATGNSPLHF.

Written as DNA, the CDR3 is TGTGCCAGCAGCCCCACCGGGACTAGCGGAGACGAGCAGTACTTC. This translates into CASSPTGTSGDEQYF. The chain couples TRBV9 to TRBJ2-7; 11 bases are shared with TRBD2. V was clipped by 4 bases and J by 5 bases; unmatched bases: 8. Germline CDR1 is SGDLS and CDR2 is YYNGEE. The CDR3 totals 15 residues.

The genes are TRBV6-1 and TRBJ1-3, with D possibly matching TRBD1 (5 bases). Germline CDR1 is MNHNS and CDR2 is SASEGT. The CDR3 consists of 15 residues. V dropped 2 bases and J dropped 4 bases, with 12 bases sitting between them. The CDR3 loop reads CASSEIRRQGNTIYF. CDR3 nucleotides: TGTGCCAGCAGTGAAATCCGGAGACAGGGAAACACCATATATTTT.

This chain links TRBV10-3 with TRBJ2-5; no reliable D call. CDR3 length: 11 amino acids. Germline assignment: CDR1 ENHRY and CDR2 SYGVKD. V was trimmed by 0 bases and J by 7 bases, leaving 3 bases between them. CDR3 sequence: CAISESGTQYF. The CDR3 coding sequence is TGTGCCATCAGTGAGTCCGGGACCCAGTACTTC.